These 19 T cell receptor beta chains share one sample of origin, sequenced in a study of graft-versus-host responses after intestinal transplantation. Some clones are missing from TCRdb's copy, which holds only in-frame ones; the method was immunoSEQ multiplex PCR. In the table there are tens of thousands of clones, 85% to 95% of which are singletons. The source material was PBMCs, sampled 750 to 800 days after a first intestinal transplant, on the day of a second. All receptors come from a human patient who received an intestinal transplant, so some T cells may come from the graft donor.

This clone was seen a single time. V and J are TRBV28 and TRBJ2-5; D ambiguous. Trimming pared 3 bases from V and 5 bases from J, leaving 16 bases between. CDR3 length: 15 amino acids. Germline V gives CDR1 MDHEN, CDR2 SYDVKM. The CDR3 nucleotides are TGTGCCAGCAGTTTTCTTTCCGCCAGCAGGGAGACCCAGTACTTC. It encodes CASSFLSASRETQYF.

This rearrangement joins TRBV30 to TRBJ2-3; D possibly uses TRBD1 or TRBD2 (5 bases each). Trimming pared 2 bases from V and 4 bases from J, leaving 13 bases between. CDR3 length: 14 amino acids. Germline V gives CDR1 GTSNPN, CDR2 SVGIG (reference sequence). The CDR3 loop reads CAWSMSGSADTQYF. CDR3 in DNA: TGTGCCTGGAGTATGTCAGGGAGCGCAGATACGCAGTATTTT. Using reference TRBV30 and TRBJ2-3 for the parts outside the CDR3, the full variable domain is SQTIHQWPATLVQPVGSPLSLECTVEGTSNPNLYWYRQAAGRGLQLLFYSVGIGQISSEVPQNLSASRPQDRQFILSSKKLLLSDSGFYLCAWSMSGSADTQYFGPGTRLTVL.

The chain recombines TRBV19 with TRBJ2-3, with TRBD2 matching 10 bases. Germline V gene data show CDR1 as LNHDA and CDR2 as SQIVND (reference sequence). V shed 3 bases and J 4 bases; nucleotides not matched to a gene: 13. The CDR3 runs to 18 residues. CDR3 bases: TGTGCCAGTAGTATTGGTAACCCTAGCGGGAGATTCGCAGATACGCAGTATTTT. Its protein product is CASSIGNPSGRFADTQYF.

The genes are TRBV5-1 and TRBJ2-3; no definite D call. The V gene lost 2 bases and the J gene lost 0 bases, with 13 bases spanning the gap. The length of the CDR3 is 16 residues. In germline, CDR1 is SGHRS, CDR2 YFSETQ. In nucleotides, the CDR3 is TGCGCCAGCAGCTTTGGTCTACCCGGTAGCACAGATACGCAGTATTTT. Translation gives CASSFGLPGSTDTQYF.

The rearrangement links TRBV6-1 to TRBJ1-5, with 7 bases lining up with TRBD1. Germline V gene lookup returns CDR1 MNHNS and CDR2 SASEGT. V lost 7 bases and J lost 9; bases outside the gene matches: 12. The CDR3 runs 14 residues. The CDR3 reads CASILTGALAPQHF. The CDR3 nucleotides read TGTGCCAGCATTCTAACAGGGGCCCTCGCGCCCCAGCATTTT.

This clone was counted a few times. The V and J genes are TRBV10-3 and TRBJ1-4; D gene ambiguous. The CDR3 totals 13 residues. CDR1 and CDR2 from the germline V gene are ENHRY and SYGVKD. Trimming pared 8 bases from V and 0 bases from J, leaving 7 bases between. In DNA form, the CDR3 reads TGTGCCATCGCGTCCACAACTAATGAAAAACTGTTTTTT. Its protein product is CAIASTTNEKLFF.

The chain couples TRBV6-5 to TRBJ1-2; D remains unclear. There are 13 residues in the CDR3. With 2 bases removed from V and 8 bases from J, the gap between germline ends came to 12 bases. Per germline, CDR1 MNHEY and CDR2 SVGAGI. CDR3: CASSYLRTRGYTF. DNA for the CDR3: TGTGCCAGCAGTTACCTCCGTACACGGGGCTACACCTTC.

The rearrangement uses TRBV7-9 and TRBJ2-5; D uncertain. Trimming shortened V by 5 bases and J by 2 bases, and 12 bases separated the two germline ends. CDR1 SEHNR and CDR2 FQNEAQ come from the germline V gene (reference sequence). This CDR3 spans 14 amino acids. For the CDR3, the DNA is TGTGCCAGCAGCCCAAGGACGGTTCAAGAGACCCAGTACTTC. Translated, it gives CASSPRTVQETQYF.

The table lists this clone with a count of one. The V and J genes are TRBV6-4 and TRBJ2-7; D may be TRBD2 (6 bases). Looked up from germline, CDR1 is MRHNA and CDR2 is SNTAGT. V lost 9 bases to trimming and J lost 5 bases, with 29 bases between them. CDR3 length: 17 amino acids. The DNA of the CDR3 is TGTGCCAGACCATTTTCTCAAAGACTAGACCTTAACCACGAGCAGTACTTC. Translation gives CARPFSQRLDLNHEQYF.

This sequence joins TRBV18 and TRBJ2-7; 7 positions agree with TRBD1. V lost 3 bases to trimming and J lost 0 bases; unmatched junction nucleotides: 2. This CDR3 is built from 14 residues. Germline lookup yields CDR1 KGHSH and CDR2 LQKENI. The CDR3 bases are TGTGCCAGCTCACCCCGGGACAGCTCCTACGAGCAGTACTTC. Translation: CASSPRDSSYEQYF.

The rearrangement links TRBV19 to TRBJ2-2; D possibly corresponds to TRBD1 (6 bases). The CDR3 sequence is 16 residues long. Germline loops: CDR1 LNHDA, CDR2 SQIVND (reference sequence). Trimming took 4 bases from V and 1 from J, leaving 13 bases between them. The CDR3 reads CASSSFTGQNTGELFF. DNA of the CDR3: TGTGCCAGTAGTAGTTTTACAGGGCAGAACACCGGGGAGCTGTTTTTT. Based on the CDR3 plus reference TRBV19 and TRBJ2-2, the full variable domain is DGGITQSPKYLFRKEGQNVTLSCEQNLNHDAMYWYRQDPGQGLRLIYYSQIVNDFQKGDIAEGYSVSREKKESFPLTVTSAQKNPTAFYLCASSSFTGQNTGELFFGEGSRLTVL.

This sequence joins TRBV29-1 and TRBJ1-5; TRBD1 aligns across 8 bases. The CDR3 is made up of 15 amino acids. Trimming removed 6 bases from V and 1 base from J; junction bases left unmatched: 8. Germline CDR1 is SQVTM and CDR2 is ANQGSEA. In nucleotides, the CDR3 is TGCAGCGTCCTGGCGCAGGGGGCAAGCAATCAGCCCCAGCATTTT. The encoded protein is CSVLAQGASNQPQHF.

The rearrangement links TRBV27 to TRBJ2-1; possibly TRBD1 for D (5 bases). Germline V lookup: CDR1 MNHEY, CDR2 SMNVEV (reference sequence). The CDR3 has 14 amino acids. Trimming removed 8 bases at V and 7 bases at J, with 18 bases between. The CDR3 loop is CASHTGGLANEQFF. The CDR3 DNA sequence: TGTGCCAGCCATACAGGTGGGTTGGCGAATGAGCAGTTCTTC.

V is TRBV6-6 and J is TRBJ1-5; TRBD1 agrees at 7 bases. Germline V gene data show CDR1 as MNHNY and CDR2 as SVGAGI (reference sequence). The CDR3 has 16 amino acids. V lost 3 bases and J lost 6; bases outside the gene matches: 11. The CDR3 DNA reads as TGTGCCAGCAGTTATAACCAGGGGGGAATAGTTCAGCCCCAGCATTTT. Protein product: CASSYNQGGIVQPQHF.

The rearrangement uses TRBV30 and TRBJ2-7; D possibly corresponds to TRBD1 (6 bases). The CDR3 is made up of 13 amino acids. V was trimmed by 1 base and J by 11 bases, leaving 18 bases between them. Germline-derived CDR1 and CDR2 are GTSNPN and SVGIG (reference sequence). The CDR3 region is CAWSADSIPRKYF. The CDR3 nucleotides are TGTGCCTGGAGTGCGGACAGCATCCCCAGAAAGTACTTC.

The chain has TRBV7-2 and TRBJ2-3, with D possibly matching TRBD1 (5 bases). CDR3 length equals 19 residues. V was pared by 2 bases and J by 0 bases, with 21 bases between. The germline CDR1 and CDR2 sequences are SGHTA and FQGNSA. CDR3 region: CASSLRGFLRGSSTDTQYF. CDR3 nucleotide sequence: TGTGCCAGCAGCTTAAGGGGTTTTTTAAGGGGTTCTAGCACAGATACGCAGTATTTT.

This chain connects TRBV5-4 to TRBJ2-7; D is possibly TRBD1 (6 bases). There are 17 residues in the CDR3. The V gene lost 4 bases and the J gene lost 3 bases, with 23 bases spanning the gap. The germline gives CDR1 SGHNT, CDR2 YYREEE (reference sequence). CDR3 amino acids: CASSGTAGLRGIYEQYF. For the CDR3, the DNA is TGTGCCAGCAGCGGAACCGCCGGGCTAAGGGGGATCTACGAGCAGTACTTC.

The chain recombines TRBV19 with TRBJ2-1; 8 nucleotides match TRBD2. The CDR3 extends over 17 amino acids. CDR1 and CDR2 (germline): LNHDA, SQIVND (reference sequence). Germline trimming cut 2 bases from V and 6 bases from J; bases unmatched to any gene: 12. Here the CDR3 DNA reads TGTGCCAGTAGTATACTGACGGGAGGGCCAGGGGTCAATGAGCAGTTCTTC. Residues: CASSILTGGPGVNEQFF.

This chain links TRBV29-1 with TRBJ1-3; D is undetermined. The CDR3 loop spans 13 amino acids. V was shortened by 4 bases and J by 1 base, with 8 bases between the two germline ends. CDR1 SQVTM and CDR2 ANQGSEA come from the germline V gene. DNA of the CDR3: TGCAGCGTTGGGGTAGGGTCTGGAAACACCATATATTTT. Residues: CSVGVGSGNTIYF. Full variable domain (outside the CDR3, taken from reference TRBV29-1 and TRBJ1-3): SAVISQKPSRDICQRGTSLTIQCQVDSQVTMMFWYRQQPGQSLTLIATANQGSEATYESGFVIDKFPISRPNLTFSTLTVSNMSPEDSSIYLCSVGVGSGNTIYFGEGSWLTVV.